This entry concerns a single T cell receptor (beta chain). The record originates from a study of control samples from healthy donors and cancer patients. The CDR3 consists of 16 residues. Germline loops: CDR1 SGHDT, CDR2 YYEEEE. Unmatched junction bases numbered 10, after V lost 3 bases and J lost 3 bases. Some clones are missing from TCRdb's copy, which holds only in-frame ones; the method was immunoSEQ multiplex PCR. Of some 80,000 clones listed, 70% to 90% are singletons. This TCR derives from a woman in her sixties or seventies with head and neck cancer. This sequence joins TRBV5-6 and TRBJ2-7, with TRBD1 matching 9 bases. The sample taken for sequencing was PBMCs. The CDR3, as DNA: TGTGCCAGCAGCTCATTTCGACGACAGGGGGGCTACGAGCAGTACTTC. Translating gives CASSSFRRQGGYEQYF.